This record concerns one TCR beta chain sequence. Repertoires were generated with immunoSEQ multiplex PCR, while TCRdb's copy carries only in-frame clones and drops some. The sample has 230,000 or so clones; 65% are singletons. This entry belongs to a study of shared clonotypes between healthy human individuals. The wider study: Plates per donor: three CD4 naive, three CD4 memory, two CD8 naive, one CD8 memory.

The CDR3 length is 15 residues. Germline-derived CDR1 and CDR2 are LGHNA and YNFKEQ. V dropped 1 base and J dropped 4 bases, with 12 bases sitting between them. Material for sequencing was memory CD4+ T cells sorted from blood. As to subset: CD45RA-negative fraction. The chain joins TRBV4-2 to TRBJ2-3; D call uncertain. This receptor was taken from a man between 25 and 39 years old in good health. The CDR3: CASSQGVVLSDTQYF. In DNA, the CDR3 is TGTGCCAGCAGCCAAGGGGTAGTCCTTTCAGATACGCAGTATTTT.